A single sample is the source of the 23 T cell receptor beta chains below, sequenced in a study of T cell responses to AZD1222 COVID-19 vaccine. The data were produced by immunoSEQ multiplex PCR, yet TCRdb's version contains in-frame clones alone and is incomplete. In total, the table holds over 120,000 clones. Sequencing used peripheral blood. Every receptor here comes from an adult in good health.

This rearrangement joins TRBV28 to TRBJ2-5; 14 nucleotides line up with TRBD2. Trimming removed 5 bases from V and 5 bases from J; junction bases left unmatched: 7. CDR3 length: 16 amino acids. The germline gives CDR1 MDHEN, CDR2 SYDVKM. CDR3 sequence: CASSAPGLAGAETQYF. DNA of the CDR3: TGTGCCAGCAGTGCGCCGGGACTAGCGGGGGCGGAGACCCAGTACTTC.

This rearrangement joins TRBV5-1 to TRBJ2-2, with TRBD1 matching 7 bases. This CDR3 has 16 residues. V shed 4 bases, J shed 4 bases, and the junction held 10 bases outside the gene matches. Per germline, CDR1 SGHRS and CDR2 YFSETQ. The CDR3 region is CASSPPTGIGTGELFF. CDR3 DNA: TGCGCCAGCAGCCCCCCGACAGGGATCGGCACCGGGGAGCTGTTTTTT.

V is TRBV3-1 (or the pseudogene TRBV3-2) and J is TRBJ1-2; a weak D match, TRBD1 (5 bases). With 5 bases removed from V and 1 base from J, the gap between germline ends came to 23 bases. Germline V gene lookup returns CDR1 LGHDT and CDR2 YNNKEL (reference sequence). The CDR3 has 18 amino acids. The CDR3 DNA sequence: TGTGCCAGCAGCACCCGCCGGGACGCCTCACCGGATAACTATGGCTACACCTTC. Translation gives CASSTRRDASPDNYGYTF.

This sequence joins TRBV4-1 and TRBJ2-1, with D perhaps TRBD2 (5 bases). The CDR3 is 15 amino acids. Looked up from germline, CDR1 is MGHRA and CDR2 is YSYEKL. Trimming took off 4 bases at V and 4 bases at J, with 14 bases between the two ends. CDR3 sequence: CASSPSTNPYNEQFF. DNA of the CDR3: TGCGCCAGCAGCCCCTCGACTAACCCTTACAATGAGCAGTTCTTC.

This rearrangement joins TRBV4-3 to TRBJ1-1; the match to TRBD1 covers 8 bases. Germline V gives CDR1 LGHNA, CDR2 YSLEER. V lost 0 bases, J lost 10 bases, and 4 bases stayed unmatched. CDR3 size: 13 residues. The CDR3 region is CASSQDRGQGAFF. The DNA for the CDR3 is TGCGCCAGCAGCCAAGACAGGGGGCAGGGAGCTTTCTTT.

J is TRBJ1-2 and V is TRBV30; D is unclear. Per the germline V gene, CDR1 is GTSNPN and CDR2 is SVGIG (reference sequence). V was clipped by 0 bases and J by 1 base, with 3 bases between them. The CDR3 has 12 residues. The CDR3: CAWSVSNYGYTF. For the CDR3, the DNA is TGTGCCTGGAGTGTCAGTAACTATGGCTACACCTTC.

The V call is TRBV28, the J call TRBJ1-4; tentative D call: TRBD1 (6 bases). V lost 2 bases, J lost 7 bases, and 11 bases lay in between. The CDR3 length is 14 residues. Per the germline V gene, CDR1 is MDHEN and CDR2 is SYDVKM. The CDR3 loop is CASSLPTGLEKLFF. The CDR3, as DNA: TGTGCCAGCAGTTTACCGACAGGCCTTGAAAAACTGTTTTTT.

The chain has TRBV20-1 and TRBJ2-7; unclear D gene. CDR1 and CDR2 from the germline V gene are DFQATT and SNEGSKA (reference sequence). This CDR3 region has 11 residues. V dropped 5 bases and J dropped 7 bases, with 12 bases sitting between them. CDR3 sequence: CSAQPPGEQYF. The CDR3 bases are TGCAGTGCTCAGCCCCCTGGGGAGCAGTACTTC.

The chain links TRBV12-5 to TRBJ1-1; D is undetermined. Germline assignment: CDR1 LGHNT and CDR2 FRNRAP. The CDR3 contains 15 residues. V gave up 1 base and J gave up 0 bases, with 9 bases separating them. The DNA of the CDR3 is TGTGCTAGTGGTTTGGGACGGGATCTGAACACTGAAGCTTTCTTT. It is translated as CASGLGRDLNTEAFF.

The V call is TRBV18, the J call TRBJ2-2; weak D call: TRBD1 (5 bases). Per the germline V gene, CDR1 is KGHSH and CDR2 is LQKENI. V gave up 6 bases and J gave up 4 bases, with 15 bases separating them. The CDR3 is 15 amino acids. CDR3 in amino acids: CASSHTDSSTGELFF. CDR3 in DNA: TGTGCCAGCTCTCATACAGACAGCAGCACCGGGGAGCTGTTTTTT.

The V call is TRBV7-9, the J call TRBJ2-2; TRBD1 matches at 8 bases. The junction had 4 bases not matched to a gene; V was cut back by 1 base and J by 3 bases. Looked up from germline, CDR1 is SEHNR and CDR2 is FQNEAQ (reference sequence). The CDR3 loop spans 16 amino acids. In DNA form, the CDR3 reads TGTGCCAGCAGCTTAGGGACAGGGTTTTACACCGGGGAGCTGTTTTTT. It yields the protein CASSLGTGFYTGELFF.

The CDR3 here is CASREITGIDGYTF. Written as DNA, the CDR3 is TGTGCCAGCAGAGAAATTACAGGGATCGATGGCTACACCTTC. The genes are TRBV2 and TRBJ1-2; perhaps TRBD1 as D (6 bases). V gave up 6 bases and J gave up 6 bases, with 17 bases separating them. The CDR3 consists of 14 residues. Germline CDR1 reads SNHLY; CDR2 reads FYNNEI.

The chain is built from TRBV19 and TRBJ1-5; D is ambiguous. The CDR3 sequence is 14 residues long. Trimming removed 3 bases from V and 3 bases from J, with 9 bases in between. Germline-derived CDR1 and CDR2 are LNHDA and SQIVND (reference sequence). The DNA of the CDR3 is TGTGCCAGTAGTATCACGGGTCTCAATCAGCCCCAGCATTTT. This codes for CASSITGLNQPQHF.

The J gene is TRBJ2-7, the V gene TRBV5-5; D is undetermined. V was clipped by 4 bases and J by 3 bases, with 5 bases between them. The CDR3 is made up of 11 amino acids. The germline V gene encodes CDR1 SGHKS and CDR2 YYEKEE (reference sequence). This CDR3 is CASSLDYEQYF. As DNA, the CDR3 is TGTGCCAGCAGCCTCGACTACGAGCAGTACTTC.

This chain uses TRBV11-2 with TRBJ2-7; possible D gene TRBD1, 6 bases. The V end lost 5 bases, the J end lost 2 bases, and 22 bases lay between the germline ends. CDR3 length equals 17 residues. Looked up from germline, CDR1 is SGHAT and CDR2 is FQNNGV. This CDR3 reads CASSLPPRDKGPYEQYF. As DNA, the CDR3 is TGTGCCAGCAGCCTACCCCCCCGGGACAAAGGTCCCTACGAGCAGTACTTC.

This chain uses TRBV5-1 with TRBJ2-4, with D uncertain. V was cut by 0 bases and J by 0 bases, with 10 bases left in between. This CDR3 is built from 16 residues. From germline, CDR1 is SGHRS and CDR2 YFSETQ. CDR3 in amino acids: CASSLVAALAKNIQYF. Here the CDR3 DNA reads TGCGCCAGCAGCTTGGTAGCCGCCCTAGCCAAAAACATTCAGTACTTC.

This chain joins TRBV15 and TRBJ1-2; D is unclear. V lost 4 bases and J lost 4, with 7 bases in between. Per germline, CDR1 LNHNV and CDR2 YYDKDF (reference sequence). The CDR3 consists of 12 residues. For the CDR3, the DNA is TGTGCCACCAGCATTAATGCCTATGGCTACACCTTC. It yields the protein CATSINAYGYTF.

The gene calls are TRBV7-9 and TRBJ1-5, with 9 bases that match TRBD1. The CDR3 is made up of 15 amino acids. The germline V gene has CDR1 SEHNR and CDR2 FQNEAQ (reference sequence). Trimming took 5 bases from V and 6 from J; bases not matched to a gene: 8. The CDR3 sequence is CASSNGGTGSQPQHF. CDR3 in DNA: TGTGCCAGCAGCAATGGCGGGACAGGGTCTCAGCCCCAGCATTTT.

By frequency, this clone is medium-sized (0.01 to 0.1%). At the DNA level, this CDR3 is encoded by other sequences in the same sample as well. The DNA of the CDR3 is TGTGCCAGTAGTTACAGGGGTGGAAATGAGCAGTTCTTC. Protein: CASSYRGGNEQFF. The chain combines TRBV19 with TRBJ2-1; 7 nucleotides agree with TRBD1. The V gene's germline CDR1 is LNHDA and CDR2 SQIVND (reference sequence). The V segment lost 5 bases and the J segment 7 bases; nucleotides outside the gene matches: 5. This CDR3 comprises 13 residues.

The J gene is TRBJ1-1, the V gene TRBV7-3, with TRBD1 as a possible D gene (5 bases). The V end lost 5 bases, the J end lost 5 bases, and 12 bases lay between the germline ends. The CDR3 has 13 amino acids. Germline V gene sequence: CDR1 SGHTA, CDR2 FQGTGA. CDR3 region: CASSLGVGTEAFF. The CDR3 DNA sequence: TGTGCCAGCAGCCTAGGGGTTGGGACTGAAGCTTTCTTT. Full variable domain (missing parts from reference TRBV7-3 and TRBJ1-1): GAGVSQTPSNKVTEKGKYVELRCDPISGHTALYWYRQSLGQGPEFLIYFQGTGAADDSGLPNDRFFAVRPEGSVSTLKIQRTERGDSAVYLCASSLGVGTEAFFGQGTRLTVV.

The CDR3 DNA follows: TGTGCCAGTAGTATGACAGGAACTTATGGCTACACCTTC. As protein: CASSMTGTYGYTF. The chain recombines TRBV19 with TRBJ1-2; D possibly corresponds to TRBD1 (6 bases). This CDR3 is 13 amino acids long. Germline V CDR1 and CDR2: LNHDA, SQIVND (reference sequence). The V end lost 3 bases, the J end lost 5 bases, and 10 bases lay between the germline ends.

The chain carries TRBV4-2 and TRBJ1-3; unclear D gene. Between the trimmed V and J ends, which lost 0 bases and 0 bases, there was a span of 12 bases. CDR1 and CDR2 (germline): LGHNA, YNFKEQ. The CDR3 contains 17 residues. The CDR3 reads CASSQERLQYSGNTIYF. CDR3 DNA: TGTGCCAGCAGCCAAGAGAGGTTACAGTACTCTGGAAACACCATATATTTT.

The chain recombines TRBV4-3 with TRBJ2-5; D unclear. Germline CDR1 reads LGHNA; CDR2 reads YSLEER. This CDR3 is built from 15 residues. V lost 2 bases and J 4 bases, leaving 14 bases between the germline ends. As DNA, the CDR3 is TGCGCCAGCAGCCAAACTGGCTTTGGGTCAGAGACCCAGTACTTC. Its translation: CASSQTGFGSETQYF.